This T cell receptor beta chain was sequenced during a study of T-cell memory formation after mild COVID-19. This clonotype showed up many times. Germline V CDR1 and CDR2: LGHDT, YNNKEL (reference sequence). This CDR3 has 14 residues. The V gene lost 0 bases and the J gene lost 6 bases, with 10 bases spanning the gap. A single record per CDR3 protein comes from TCRdb applying MiXCR to the 5' RACE reads. The sample comprises tens of thousands of distinct CDR3 sequences, roughly 11% of which are singletons, and roughly 27% rests with the top ten. The receptor comes from a young man who had mild COVID-19 (a few samples of this study predate the infection). Cell type and time point are not known. The sample was PBMCs or a T cell subset sorted from them (not recorded which). This chain links TRBV3-1 with TRBJ2-3; no clear D gene. This chain's CDR3 is CASSQDLAADTQYF. CDR3 DNA: TGTGCCAGCAGCCAAGATCTCGCGGCGGATACGCAGTATTTT.